This T cell receptor beta chain was found in a study of identical twins (TCRdb year 2016). Context from the whole study: To test whether fetal clonotypes persist, this study deep-sequenced TCR alpha and beta repertoires from monozygotic twins, from unrelated adults of various ages, and from cord blood. Replicate twin experiments were performed at different times using different library preparation protocols to rule out contamination.

For this clonotype: The antigen it recognizes is unknown. No base quality information exists; no much larger clone differs at one position.

Summary of the overall study and its limitations: Out-of-frame TCR alpha sharing in monozygotic twins was systematically underestimated by recombination models, whereas sharing between unrelated individuals was in agreement with the recombination models. Zero-insertion analyses could be partly confounded by invariant T cells such as MAIT and iNKT, although diverse VJ usage argued against such confounding for most clonotypes. Compared with coincidental sharing between unrelated individuals, out-of-frame TCR alpha sequences shared between twins showed an excess of sequences with low generation probability. Fewer insertions were carried by abundant cord blood beta clonotypes, a similar but weaker trend appeared in young adult naive repertoires, and no such trend appeared in memory repertoires. Conclusions relied on cross-sectional statistical analysis, since the same donors could not be followed over many years. A weaker excess of twin sharing was found in beta out-of-frame sequences because the signal-to-noise ratio was lowered by fewer shared sequences.

Every donor was a healthy Caucasian. Three pairs of female monozygotic twins, all aged roughly 18 to 29 years, were included in the twin cohort. RNA for TCR libraries was isolated from peripheral blood mononuclear cells. The protocol used for the library was 5' RACE. The instrument given in TCRdb is Illumina HiSeq 2000. Template switching introduced a universal primer binding site; the final cDNA contained a unique molecular identifier, enabling accurate counting of TCR cDNA molecules. Specific primers in the conserved constant-segment region were used to synthesize first-strand cDNA for the TCR alpha and beta chains. To control for contamination, every cDNA library was double barcoded, receiving both a SMART-Mk sample barcode and Illumina barcodes. Two successive PCR steps introduced TruSeq adapter sequences along with Illumina sample barcodes. TCR alpha and beta cDNA libraries were sequenced on the Illumina HiSeq platform with custom primers. In the paper's pipeline: MiGEC was used to process raw reads and extract unique molecular identifiers, and MiXCR was used to find CDR3 positions. For each individual, recombination models were inferred using an EM algorithm with the repgenHMM and IGoR tools. Shared clonotype analysis was performed with the tcR package in R, normalizing sharing by the product of cloneset sizes. Out-of-frame nonproductive sequences were analyzed to study raw recombination free of thymic and clonal selection effects. Clones were called with MiXCR by TCRdb after fastp trimmed the public reads at Q25, and only in-frame beta chains were retained. Rows are combined by CDR3 protein, so each entry shows the most common genes and DNA. The V and J calls come from TCRdb's annotation, not from the publication. The sample yields approximately 700,000 distinct CDR3 sequences; around a sixth were counted once. The ten largest account for approximately 14% of the sample.

The CDR3 contains 15 residues, cysteine and phenylalanine counted. The kept DNA is CDR3 alone, 45 bases in frame from the first base. In the germline V gene (reference sequence), CDR1 corresponds to SEHNR and CDR2 to FQNEAQ. Unmatched junction bases come to 12, with V trimmed by 6 bases and J by 6 bases. These records were also assigned to another study, of T cells expressing NK-cell markers. As noted in the second study: In sorted CD3+CD56+NKG2C+, CD3+CD56+NKG2C- and CD3+CD56-NKG2C+ T-cell subsets from 7 to 9 donors, TCR beta-chain repertoires were profiled. Of the eight sequenced donors, seven were found to be HCMV-seropositive and one was found to be HCMV-seronegative. In several experiments an anti-gammadeltaTCR antibody was added to restrict sorting to alphabetaTCR-expressing T cells. In several donors, the dominant CD3+CD56+NKG2C+ clonotypes were among the top 10 CD8+ clonotypes and accounted for about 1.0-7.5% of CD8+ T cells. Those dominant clonotypes were again the most abundant among CD3+CD56-NKG2C+ cells in several donors, at about 28.3-60.1%. It remained unclear whether the expanded NKG2C-expressing T cell clones were specific for HCMV antigens. All eight donors whose samples were sequenced were randomly selected healthy volunteers, three of them men and five women. HCMV serostatus was determined by detecting HCMV-specific IgG in serum with a commercial ELISA kit. For over 5 donors, bulk peripheral blood T-cell repertoires were additionally sequenced from unsorted PBMC. MIGEC was used to demultiplex reads and group reads by UMI, and MiTCR was used to assemble and quantify clonotypes. To exclude erroneous sequences, only TCR cDNA sequences supported by at least two reads were retained. The tcR package was used for downstream repertoire analysis, and clonotypes were matched across fractions by CDR3 nucleotide sequence plus V segment. VDJmatch was used to annotate antigen specificity against VDJdb, with one amino acid substitution allowed in CDR3.

The sample taken for sequencing was PBMCs. The receptor's source is a woman aged 18-29 years in good health. The rearrangement joined TRBV7-9 to TRBJ2-7; 9 bases in between match TRBD1. The sequenced DNA: TGTGCCAGCAGACGCGGACAGGGGAGGACTGCCGAGCAGTACTTC. The encoded protein is CASRRGQGRTAEQYF.